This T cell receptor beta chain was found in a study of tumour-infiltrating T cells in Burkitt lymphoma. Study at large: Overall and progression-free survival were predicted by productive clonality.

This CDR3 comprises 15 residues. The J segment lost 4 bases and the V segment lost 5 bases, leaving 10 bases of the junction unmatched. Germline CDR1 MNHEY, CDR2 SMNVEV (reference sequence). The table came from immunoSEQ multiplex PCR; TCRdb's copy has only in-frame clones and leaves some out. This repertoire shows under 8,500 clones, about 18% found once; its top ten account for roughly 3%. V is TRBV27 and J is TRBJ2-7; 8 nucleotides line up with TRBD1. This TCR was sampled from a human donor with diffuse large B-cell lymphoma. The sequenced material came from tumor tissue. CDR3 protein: CASSAIGTGHYEQYF. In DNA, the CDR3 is TGTGCCAGCAGTGCCATCGGGACAGGTCATTACGAGCAGTACTTC.